Listed below are T cell receptor beta chains from one sample, sequenced in a study. TCRdb fed the RT-PCR reads into MiXCR, producing one record per CDR3 protein. The table shows hundreds of thousands of distinct CDR3 sequences, with 14% occurring only once. The sample was memory CD4+ T cells from blood. Receptor source: a female donor in good health, serving as a healthy control. Each CDR3 is given with its conserved first and last residue. D genes are given only for firm matches. Clone size appears in some rows only: once, few, many, or a class for an expanded clone.

>TRBV20-1|many|TRBJ1-2|-
CSARESRANDGYTF
TGCAGTGCTAGAGAGTCCAGGGCAAACGATGGCTACACCTTC
>TRBV3-1|-|TRBJ1-2|-
CASSQDYRKNYGYTF
TGTGCCAGCAGCCAAGATTACAGAAAAAACTATGGCTACACCTTC
>TRBV30|many|TRBJ2-3|-
CAWSSGGGPTDTQYF
TGTGCCTGGAGTTCAGGGGGAGGGCCCACAGATACGCAGTATTTT
>TRBV9|-|TRBJ2-1|-
CASSAVGRLNEQFF
TGTGCCAGCAGCGCCGTCGGACGGTTGAATGAGCAGTTCTTC
>TRBV7-9|-|TRBJ1-1|-
CASSLESATEAFF
TGTGCCAGCAGCTTAGAGTCGGCCACTGAAGCTTTCTTT
>TRBV5-4|few|TRBJ2-1|-
CASSSPRADQLYTEQFF
TGTGCCAGCAGCTCCCCACGGGCAGACCAGTTATATACTGAGCAGTTCTTC
>TRBV6-5|many|TRBJ1-1|TRBD1
CASSYRQGTEAFF
TGTGCCAGCAGTTACCGACAGGGAACTGAAGCTTTCTTT
>TRBV10-3|few|TRBJ1-3|-
CAISESASGNTIYF
TGTGCCATCAGTGAGTCAGCTTCTGGAAACACCATATATTTT
>TRBV28|-|TRBJ1-1|TRBD1
CASSTRQGRTEAFF
TGTGCCAGCAGCACCCGACAGGGGAGAACTGAAGCTTTCTTT
>TRBV12-3/TRBV12-4|-|TRBJ1-2|-
CATSLRRIANYGYTF
TGTGCAACAAGTTTAAGGCGGATTGCTAACTATGGCTACACCTTC
>TRBV20-1|many|TRBJ2-1|-
CSARDHSGKSSYNEQFF
TGCAGTGCTAGAGACCATTCCGGGAAAAGCTCCTACAATGAGCAGTTCTTC
>TRBV20-1|few|TRBJ1-6|-
CSARRGDNSPLHF
TGCAGTGCTAGAAGGGGAGATAATTCACCCCTCCACTTT
>TRBV28|-|TRBJ2-7|TRBD2
CASSLAGLAGGPHEQYF
TGTGCCAGCAGTTTAGCCGGCCTAGCGGGAGGGCCCCACGAGCAGTACTTC
>TRBV5-1|few|TRBJ2-7|-
CASSLVLGGSYEQYF
TGCGCCAGCAGCTTGGTGTTAGGGGGCTCCTACGAGCAGTACTTC
>TRBV7-2|few|TRBJ2-7|TRBD1
CASSPGTGGRQYF
TGTGCCAGCAGCCCCGGGACAGGGGGTCGGCAGTACTTC
>TRBV24-1|-|TRBJ2-3|-
CATSDFEDTQYF
TGTGCCACCAGTGATTTTGAAGATACGCAGTATTTT
>TRBV5-1|many|TRBJ2-7|-
CASRAQERANEQYF
TGCGCCAGCAGGGCTCAGGAGAGAGCTAACGAGCAGTACTTC
>TRBV19|few|TRBJ1-1|-
CASTDRGRLNTEAFF
TGTGCCAGTACCGACCGAGGCAGATTGAACACTGAAGCTTTCTTT
>TRBV28|-|TRBJ2-1|TRBD2
CASSSAGTSGIGEQFF
TGTGCCAGCAGTTCCGCCGGGACTAGCGGGATAGGTGAGCAGTTCTTC
>TRBV7-8|-|TRBJ2-4|TRBD1
CASRPTGGNKNIQYF
TGTGCCAGCAGACCCACAGGGGGAAATAAAAACATTCAGTACTTC
>TRBV21-1|-|TRBJ2-1|-
CASSKATQNNEQFF
TGTGCCAGCAGCAAAGCTACACAGAACAATGAGCAGTTCTTC
>TRBV11-2|few|TRBJ2-3|TRBD2
CASSLGASGVTDTQYF
TGTGCCAGCAGCTTAGGCGCTAGCGGAGTCACAGATACGCAGTATTTT
>TRBV12-3/TRBV12-4|many|TRBJ2-3|-
CASSPLAHDTQYF
TGTGCCAGCAGTCCCTTAGCCCACGATACGCAGTATTTT
>TRBV20-1|many|TRBJ2-1|-
CRRLLGVSYNEQFF
TGCAGGCGCCTTCTGGGGGTCTCCTACAATGAGCAGTTCTTC
>TRBV20-1|-|TRBJ2-3|-
CSASQQDGTDTQYF
TGCAGTGCTAGCCAACAGGACGGCACAGATACGCAGTATTTT
>TRBV20-1|many|TRBJ2-7|-
CSARISYEQYF
TGCAGTGCTAGGATCTCCTACGAGCAGTACTTC
>TRBV9|few|TRBJ2-5|TRBD1
CASSAMQGAGQETQYF
TGTGCCAGCAGCGCTATGCAGGGGGCTGGCCAAGAGACCCAGTACTTC
>TRBV20-1|-|TRBJ1-5|-
CSARDPSGGYSNQPQHF
TGCAGTGCTAGAGATCCCTCCGGGGGATATAGCAATCAGCCCCAGCATTTT
>TRBV28|-|TRBJ1-4|-
CASRARATEPNEKLFF
TGTGCCAGCAGGGCGAGGGCGACAGAGCCTAATGAAAAACTGTTTTTT
>TRBV4-3|-|TRBJ2-2|TRBD2
CASSQDIGAGVIGELFF
TGCGCCAGCAGCCAAGATATAGGAGCGGGAGTTATTGGGGAGCTGTTTTTT
>TRBV20-1|many|TRBJ1-2|-
CSATRRGDTNYGYTF
TGCAGTGCTACCAGGCGCGGGGACACCAACTATGGCTACACCTTC
>TRBV20-1|-|TRBJ1-2|-
CSATRVEGGYTF
TGCAGTGCTACCCGGGTCGAAGGGGGCTACACCTTC
>TRBV27|-|TRBJ2-5|TRBD2
CASSQRSGLTQYF
TGTGCCAGCAGTCAACGTAGCGGGCTGACCCAGTACTTC
>TRBV10-3|few|TRBJ2-7|-
CAIRGGQSYEQYF
TGTGCCATCAGGGGGGGACAATCCTACGAGCAGTACTTC
>TRBV7-8|many|TRBJ2-5|-
CASSFARVGWETQYF
TGTGCCAGCAGCTTCGCCAGGGTCGGTTGGGAGACCCAGTACTTC
>TRBV4-3|-|TRBJ1-1|-
CASSQGAANTEAFF
TGCGCCAGCAGCCAAGGAGCAGCCAACACTGAAGCTTTCTTT
>TRBV5-4|-|TRBJ2-5|TRBD2
CASSMGGTSGIYGETQYF
TGTGCCAGCAGCATGGGTGGGACTAGCGGGATTTACGGAGAGACCCAGTACTTC
>TRBV6-6|few|TRBJ2-1|-
CASSALNEQFF
TGTGCCAGCAGTGCCCTCAATGAGCAGTTCTTC
>TRBV12-3/TRBV12-4|few|TRBJ2-7|TRBD1
CASSLRTGTGFYEQYF
TGTGCCAGCAGCCTTCGAACCGGGACAGGGTTCTACGAGCAGTACTTC
>TRBV18|-|TRBJ2-1|-
CASSPLPGRDRKPYNEQFF
TGTGCCAGCTCACCCCTCCCGGGGCGGGACCGAAAGCCCTACAATGAGCAGTTCTTC
>TRBV29-1|many|TRBJ2-1|-
CSVEEVGNEQFF
TGCAGCGTTGAAGAGGTCGGCAATGAGCAGTTCTTC
>TRBV7-2|-|TRBJ1-1|TRBD1
CASSLGGTGGLNTEAFF
TGTGCCAGCAGCTTAGGGGGGACAGGGGGCTTGAACACTGAAGCTTTCTTT
>TRBV6-5|-|TRBJ1-4|-
CASSYSAARVKEKLFF
TGTGCCAGCAGTTACTCGGCTGCGCGGGTTAAGGAAAAACTGTTTTTT